This T cell receptor (beta chain) was identified during a study of T-cell reconstitution after alpha-beta-depleted transplantation in children. The library targeted TCRbeta and was prepared with unique molecular identifiers. Via MiXCR, TCRdb re-called the PCR reads, giving one row per CDR3 protein. In the table there are about 980,000 distinct CDR3 sequences, about 31% of which are singletons. The length of the CDR3 is 13 residues. Between the trimmed V and J ends, which lost 4 bases and 2 bases, there was a span of 9 bases. Germline lookup yields CDR1 DFQATT and CDR2 SNEGSKA (reference sequence). This clonotype was seen more than once but under ten times.

The V gene is TRBV20-1, the J gene TRBJ2-1, with D perhaps matching TRBD1 (5 bases). The clonotype was recovered from a boy in the first two years of life who had a stem cell transplant for SCID, so the T cells may come from the graft donor. The sample was PBMCs, mostly from graft donor cells, taken 360 days after TCRalphabeta/CD19-depleted stem cell transplant. The CDR3 DNA follows: TGCAGTGCTACAGGGCCCCCCTACAATGAGCAGTTCTTC. This sequence encodes CSATGPPYNEQFF.